The subject of this entry is one T cell receptor beta chain. The antigen is not known. CDR1 is MGHDK, CDR2 SYGVNS, per germline. This CDR3 contains 16 residues. The V end lost 4 bases, the J end lost 2 bases, and 17 bases lay between the germline ends. This specimen belongs to a study of cytomegalovirus exposure and HLA in healthy donors. Primers: 60 Vbeta forward and 13 Jbeta reverse. TCRdb's copy holds only in-frame clones and misses some; the assay was immunoSEQ multiplex PCR. The sample lists about 200,000 clones, 70% to 80% occurring once. Study results and caveats: In an earlier analysis, about 87% or about 30%: the productive usage of most TCR beta V segments. In a later analysis, at a false discovery rate of 0.05, over 15,000 TCR beta sequences matched HLA alleles. In vitro assays verified that three CMV-associated chains recognized CMV antigens specifically.

The sequence derives from a male donor in good health and CMV-seropositive. Input material: PBMCs. The chain recombines TRBV25-1 with TRBJ1-2; D is perhaps TRBD1 (6 bases). The CDR3 sequence is CASSARGGRPNYGYTF. CDR3 bases: TGTGCCAGCAGTGCGAGGGGGGGACGGCCGAACTATGGCTACACCTTC.